Each of the 25 T cell receptor beta chains below was sequenced from the same sample in a study of shared clonotypes between healthy human individuals. Measured with immunoSEQ multiplex PCR; TCRdb has only the in-frame clones, and not every one. The table has 2,100,000 or so clones, roughly 95% seen once. Sequencing used naive CD4+ T cells sorted from blood. Specified subset: CD45RA+ positively selected. Receptor source: a young man in good health.

The V gene is TRBV7-9, the J gene TRBJ2-7; D is uncertain. The V end lost 3 bases, the J end lost 1 base, and 7 bases lay between the germline ends. The CDR3 runs 13 residues. Germline assignment: CDR1 SEHNR and CDR2 FQNEAQ (reference sequence). CDR3 DNA sequence: TGTGCCAGCAGCTTTAGGGCGTCCTACGAGCAGTACTTC. Translated: CASSFRASYEQYF.

In the case of this clone: Different DNA sequences within this sample yield the same CDR3. The chain uses TRBV2 and TRBJ1-1; D gene unclear. V lost 4 bases and J lost 1, with 7 bases in between. The V gene's germline CDR1 is SNHLY and CDR2 FYNNEI. The CDR3 is made up of 13 amino acids. This chain's CDR3 is CASSGRSNTEAFF. CDR3 bases: TGTGCCAGCAGTGGACGGTCGAACACTGAAGCTTTCTTT.

V usage is TRBV28 and J usage is TRBJ1-1; weak D call: TRBD1 (5 bases). This CDR3 is 15 amino acids long. Germline V gene lookup returns CDR1 MDHEN and CDR2 SYDVKM. Trimming removed 2 bases from V and 1 base from J, with 11 bases in between. CDR3 bases: TGTGCCAGCAGTTTAGCAGGGAGTAGGAACACTGAAGCTTTCTTT. Translation: CASSLAGSRNTEAFF.

Concerning this clone: Other DNA variants within this sample encode the same CDR3. J is TRBJ1-3 and V is TRBV6-1; unclear D gene. This CDR3 is built from 12 residues. Trimming pared 2 bases from V and 4 bases from J, leaving 3 bases between. Per the germline V gene, CDR1 is MNHNS and CDR2 is SASEGT. For the CDR3, the DNA is TGTGCCAGCAGTGAAACGGGAAACACCATATATTTT. Its translation: CASSETGNTIYF.

To note about this clone: The sample has other DNA sequences that encode this CDR3 too. The rearrangement joins TRBV6-5 to TRBJ1-6; tentatively, D is TRBD1 (6 bases). Trimming shortened V by 2 bases and J by 10 bases, and 12 bases separated the two germline ends. This CDR3 is built from 14 residues. The germline CDR1 and CDR2 sequences are MNHEY and SVGAGI. The CDR3 nucleotides are TGTGCCAGCAGTTACCCAGGGGCAGGGTCACCCCTCCACTTT. Its protein product is CASSYPGAGSPLHF.

This chain uses TRBV6-1 with TRBJ1-3, with D unresolved. The germline V and J ends were trimmed by 6 bases and 9 bases, with 15 bases remaining between them. The CDR3 runs to 13 residues. Looked up from germline, CDR1 is MNHNS and CDR2 is SASEGT. CDR3 residues: CASREGSRSTIYF. The DNA of the CDR3 is TGTGCCAGCAGAGAGGGCTCCCGTAGCACCATATATTTT.

V gene TRBV5-6 combines with J gene TRBJ2-3; TRBD2 agrees at 14 bases. The ends lost 6 bases at V and 4 bases at J; junction bases unmatched: 10. The CDR3 loop spans 17 amino acids. Germline assignment: CDR1 SGHDT and CDR2 YYEEEE. CDR3 sequence (DNA): TGTGCCAGCACCTATGGACTAGCGGGAGGTACCGCAGATACGCAGTATTTT. Protein: CASTYGLAGGTADTQYF.

The chain uses TRBV5-6 and TRBJ1-1, with unresolved D. The CDR3 contains 12 residues. Looked up from germline, CDR1 is SGHDT and CDR2 is YYEEEE. Trimming pared 6 bases from V and 2 bases from J, leaving 8 bases between. In nucleotides, the CDR3 is TGTGCCAGCAAAAAGCTAAACACTGAAGCTTTCTTT. Translation: CASKKLNTEAFF.

V gene TRBV2 combines with J gene TRBJ2-5, with TRBD1 identical over 8 bases. V shed 5 bases and J 3 bases; nucleotides not matched to a gene: 2. The CDR3 spans 13 residues. Germline lookup yields CDR1 SNHLY and CDR2 FYNNEI. The CDR3 DNA reads TGTGCCAGCAGTATGACAGGGGAAGAGACCCAGTACTTC. Encoded protein: CASSMTGEETQYF.

The CDR3 reads CASSQQGATYNEQFF. For the CDR3, the DNA is TGCGCCAGCAGCCAACAGGGGGCAACCTACAATGAGCAGTTCTTC. V and J are TRBV4-1 and TRBJ2-1, with 8 bases identical to TRBD1. The CDR3 consists of 15 residues. V shed 2 bases, J shed 2 bases, and the junction held 2 bases outside the gene matches. Germline lookup yields CDR1 MGHRA and CDR2 YSYEKL.

To note about this clone: This specimen includes other DNA sequences encoding the same CDR3. The rearrangement uses TRBV19 and TRBJ2-7; 11 positions agree with TRBD2. Per germline, CDR1 LNHDA and CDR2 SQIVND (reference sequence). This CDR3 contains 15 residues. The junction had 4 bases not matched to a gene; V was cut back by 6 bases and J by 0 bases. The CDR3 sequence is CASSTSGGSSYEQYF. Here the CDR3 DNA reads TGTGCCAGTAGCACTAGCGGGGGATCCTCCTACGAGCAGTACTTC.

This sequence joins TRBV7-9 and TRBJ2-4, with no clear D. This CDR3 has 19 residues. Trimming left V 5 bases short and J 0 bases short, with 23 bases between. CDR1 is SEHNR and CDR2 is FQNEAQ in the germline V gene (reference sequence). The CDR3 loop is CASSASGPADYLAKNIQYF. In DNA, the CDR3 is TGTGCCAGCAGCGCGAGTGGGCCCGCAGATTACTTAGCCAAAAACATTCAGTACTTC.

The rearrangement joins TRBV29-1 to TRBJ2-5; TRBD2 aligns across 9 bases. The J segment lost 4 bases and the V segment lost 5 bases, leaving 11 bases of the junction unmatched. This CDR3 has 15 amino acids. Germline values: CDR1 SQVTM, CDR2 ANQGSEA. CDR3 bases: TGCAGCGTTAGGGGGACTAGCCTTTCTTCAGAGACCCAGTACTTC. Its protein is CSVRGTSLSSETQYF.

This sequence joins TRBV2 and TRBJ2-7; D ambiguous. V lost 11 bases to trimming and J lost 5 bases, with 13 bases between them. Germline CDR1 and CDR2: SNHLY and FYNNEI. The CDR3 consists of 11 residues. The CDR3 sequence is CACQRANEQYF. The CDR3 bases are TGTGCCTGCCAAAGGGCGAACGAGCAGTACTTC.

Here the CDR3 DNA reads TGCGCCAGCAGCGCCACGGACAGGGGGAACACTGAAGCTTTCTTT. Protein product: CASSATDRGNTEAFF. V and J are TRBV5-1 and TRBJ1-1, with 9 bases lining up with TRBD1. The CDR3 sequence is 15 residues long. V shed 4 bases, J shed 1 base, and the junction held 5 bases outside the gene matches. CDR1 and CDR2 from the germline V gene are SGHRS and YFSETQ.

This rearrangement joins TRBV19 to TRBJ1-1; D remains ambiguous. Germline CDR1 is LNHDA and CDR2 is SQIVND (reference sequence). V dropped 0 bases and J dropped 1 base, with 9 bases sitting between them. CDR3 size: 15 residues. This CDR3 is CASSIDWTANTEAFF. CDR3 coding DNA: TGTGCCAGTAGTATAGATTGGACGGCGAACACTGAAGCTTTCTTT.

V gene TRBV7-9 combines with J gene TRBJ2-7, with 9 positions matching TRBD1. V lost 2 bases, J lost 5 bases, and 13 bases stayed unmatched. This CDR3 has 17 amino acids. Germline CDR1 SEHNR, CDR2 FQNEAQ (reference sequence). In nucleotides, the CDR3 is TGTGCCAGCAGCTTACACCGAAGGACAGGGGAAGTTGACGAGCAGTACTTC. This sequence encodes CASSLHRRTGEVDEQYF.

The chain couples TRBV27 to TRBJ1-5, with TRBD1 as a possible D gene (6 bases). Germline values: CDR1 MNHEY, CDR2 SMNVEV (reference sequence). The CDR3 loop spans 14 amino acids. Trimming removed 5 bases from V and 10 bases from J, with 18 bases in between. The CDR3 spells CASSPQGRGGPQHF. CDR3 in DNA: TGTGCCAGCAGTCCACAGGGACGTGGTGGTCCCCAGCATTTT.

This chain joins TRBV9 and TRBJ1-2; tentative D call: TRBD1 (5 bases). The V end was cut by 2 bases, the J end by 1 base, with 12 bases between. In germline, CDR1 is SGDLS, CDR2 YYNGEE. The CDR3 has 15 amino acids. The CDR3 protein is CASSVSQGGNYGYTF. CDR3 DNA sequence: TGTGCCAGCAGCGTCTCCCAGGGCGGTAACTATGGCTACACCTTC.

The chain has TRBV29-1 and TRBJ2-2; D is unresolved. This CDR3 has 12 amino acids. Trimming cost V 6 bases and J 3 bases, with 8 bases left between them. The V gene's germline CDR1 is SQVTM and CDR2 ANQGSEA. The CDR3 reads CSVRLDTGELFF. The CDR3, as DNA: TGCAGCGTCCGCCTGGACACCGGGGAGCTGTTTTTT.

As for this clone: An end of the junction differs from the germline gene, which may be a read error. The V and J genes are TRBV6-5 and TRBJ2-7; no firm D call. Germline V gives CDR1 MNHEY, CDR2 SVGAGI. The CDR3 length is 13 residues. The CDR3 reads CGSSRGENYEQYF. The DNA of the CDR3 is TGTGGCAGCAGCCGTGGAGAGAACTACGAGCAGTACTTC.

The gene calls are TRBV7-6 and TRBJ2-7; TRBD1 might be the D (6 bases). The CDR3 spans 14 residues. Germline CDR1 and CDR2: SGHVS and FNYEAQ. Between the trimmed V and J ends, which lost 1 base and 5 bases, there was a span of 12 bases. In nucleotides, the CDR3 is TGTGCCAGCAGCTTAGGCAGGGGTTTCGACGAGCAGTACTTC. Encoded protein: CASSLGRGFDEQYF.

The rearrangement links TRBV19 to TRBJ2-1, with TRBD2 matching 12 bases. J gave up 9 bases and V 6 bases, and 12 bases lay outside the gene matches. The germline V gene encodes CDR1 LNHDA and CDR2 SQIVND (reference sequence). The CDR3 length is 16 residues. This CDR3 reads CASSPTSSGRAFEQFF. DNA of the CDR3: TGTGCCAGTAGCCCTACTTCTAGCGGGAGGGCCTTTGAGCAGTTCTTC.

The rearrangement uses TRBV6-1 and TRBJ1-3; D remains ambiguous. CDR1 and CDR2 from the germline V gene are MNHNS and SASEGT. Between the trimmed V and J ends, which lost 3 bases and 8 bases, there was a span of 5 bases. The CDR3 is made up of 11 amino acids. The CDR3 loop reads CASSDWDTIYF. CDR3 nucleotide sequence: TGTGCCAGCAGTGATTGGGACACCATATATTTT.

The chain combines TRBV5-4 with TRBJ1-6; D is unresolved. The germline gives CDR1 SGHNT, CDR2 YYREEE (reference sequence). The length of the CDR3 is 13 residues. Trimming removed 3 bases at V and 8 bases at J, with 9 bases between. The CDR3 nucleotides read TGTGCCAGCAGCTATGGGGTAGATTCACCCCTCCACTTT. Translation: CASSYGVDSPLHF.